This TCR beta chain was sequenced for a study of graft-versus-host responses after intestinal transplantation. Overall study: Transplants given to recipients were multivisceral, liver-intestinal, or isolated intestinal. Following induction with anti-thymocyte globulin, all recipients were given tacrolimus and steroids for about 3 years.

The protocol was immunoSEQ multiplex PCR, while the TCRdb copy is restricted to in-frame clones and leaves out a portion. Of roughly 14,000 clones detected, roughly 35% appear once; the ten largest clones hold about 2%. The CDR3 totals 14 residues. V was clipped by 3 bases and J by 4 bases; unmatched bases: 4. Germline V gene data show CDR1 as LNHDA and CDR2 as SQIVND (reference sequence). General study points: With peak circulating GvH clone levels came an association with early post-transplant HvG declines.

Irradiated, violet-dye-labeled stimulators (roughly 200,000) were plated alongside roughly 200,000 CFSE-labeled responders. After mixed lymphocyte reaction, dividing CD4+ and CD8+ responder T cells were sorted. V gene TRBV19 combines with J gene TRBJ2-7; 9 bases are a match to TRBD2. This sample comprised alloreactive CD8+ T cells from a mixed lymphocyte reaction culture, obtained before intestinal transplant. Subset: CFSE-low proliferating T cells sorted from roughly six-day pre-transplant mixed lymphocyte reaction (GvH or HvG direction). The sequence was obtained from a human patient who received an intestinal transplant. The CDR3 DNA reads TGTGCCAGTAGTATCGGGCTAGCGGGGTACGAGCAGTACTTC. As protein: CASSIGLAGYEQYF.